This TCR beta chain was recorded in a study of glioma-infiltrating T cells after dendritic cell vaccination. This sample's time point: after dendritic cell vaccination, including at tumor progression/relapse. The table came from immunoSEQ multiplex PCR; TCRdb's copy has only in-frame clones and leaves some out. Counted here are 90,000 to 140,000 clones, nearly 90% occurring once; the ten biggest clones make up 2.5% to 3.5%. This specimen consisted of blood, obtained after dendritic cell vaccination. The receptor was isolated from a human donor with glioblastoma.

CDR3 DNA: TGTGCCAGTAGCCCGGGGGTTTCAATGAACACTGAAGCTTTCTTT. Translating gives CASSPGVSMNTEAFF. The chain links TRBV19 to TRBJ1-1, with D tentatively TRBD1 (5 bases). The V gene lost 6 bases and the J gene lost 0 bases, with 14 bases spanning the gap. The CDR3 length is 15 residues. Germline CDR1 LNHDA, CDR2 SQIVND (reference sequence). Full variable domain (remainder filled in from reference TRBV19 and TRBJ1-1): DGGITQSPKYLFRKEGQNVTLSCEQNLNHDAMYWYRQDPGQGLRLIYYSQIVNDFQKGDIAEGYSVSREKKESFPLTVTSAQKNPTAFYLCASSPGVSMNTEAFFGQGTRLTVV.